Shown below are 10 T cell receptor beta chains from a single sample sequenced in a study of T cells in Graves' hyperthyroidism and ophthalmopathy. What was amplified from RNA transcripts were TCR beta CDR3 regions. Primed by the HTBI set, a first-round RT-PCR was run on the TCR CDR3. Each CDR3 protein gets one entry after TCRdb re-called the multiplex PCR reads with MiXCR. The sample shows about half a million distinct CDR3 sequences, about 20% of them seen only once. The sequenced sample was blood. The receptors derive from a man in his forties or fifties with Graves' ophthalmopathy.

For this clonotype: Since a much larger clone is just one base distant, this may be a read error. In nucleotides, the CDR3 is TGTGCCAGCAGTTTTGCGGCCCTGTTGTCCCACGAGCGGTACTTC. Protein product: CASSFAALLSHERYF. This chain uses TRBV28 with TRBJ2-7; D gene uncertain. The CDR3 contains 15 residues. CDR1 is MDHEN, CDR2 SYDVKM, per germline.

The CDR3 DNA sequence: TGTGCCAGCAGCTTCCCGGGACAGGGTGTATATACTGAAGCTTTCTTT. Its translation: CASSFPGQGVYTEAFF. The gene calls are TRBV7-2 and TRBJ1-1; the match to TRBD1 covers 9 bases. Germline-derived CDR1 and CDR2 are SGHTA and FQGNSA. Trimming cost V 3 bases and J 5 bases; bases outside gene matches: 10. The CDR3 is made up of 16 amino acids. The full variable domain, in which reference TRBV7-2 and TRBJ1-1 provide the parts outside the CDR3, is GAGVSQSPSNKVTEKGKDVELRCDPISGHTALYWYRQSLGQGLEFLIYFQGNSAPDKSGLPSDRFSAERTGGSVSTLTIQRTQQEDSAVYLCASSFPGQGVYTEAFFGQGTRLTVV.

The chain carries TRBV20-1 and TRBJ1-1; no clear D. In germline, CDR1 is DFQATT, CDR2 SNEGSKA (reference sequence). This CDR3 is built from 14 residues. Trimming took off 1 base at V and 0 bases at J, with 9 bases between the two ends. The CDR3 region has the DNA TGCAGTGCTAGAGCGTCTAATATGAACACTGAAGCTTTCTTT. Translated, it gives CSARASNMNTEAFF.

The chain combines TRBV19 with TRBJ1-3; 9 bases are shared with TRBD1. The CDR3 consists of 16 residues. The V and J ends lost 5 bases and 4 bases, in that order; junction bases with no gene match: 9. Germline CDR1 is LNHDA and CDR2 is SQIVND (reference sequence). CDR3 sequence: CASSSRDRALGNTIYF. The CDR3 DNA is TGTGCCAGTAGTTCACGGGACAGGGCGCTGGGAAACACCATATATTTT. The entire variable domain, with the rest obtained from reference TRBV19 and TRBJ1-3, is as follows: DGGITQSPKYLFRKEGQNVTLSCEQNLNHDAMYWYRQDPGQGLRLIYYSQIVNDFQKGDIAEGYSVSREKKESFPLTVTSAQKNPTAFYLCASSSRDRALGNTIYFGEGSWLTVV.

This clonotype showed up just a few times. The chain links TRBV6-2 or TRBV6-3 to TRBJ2-3; a possible D gene is TRBD1 (5 bases). The CDR3 totals 14 residues. The germline V gene has CDR1 MNHEY and CDR2 SVGEGT. With 6 bases removed from V and 5 bases from J, the gap between germline ends came to 15 bases. CDR3 residues: CASSQPQGKDTQYF. CDR3 nucleotide sequence: TGTGCCAGCAGCCAACCCCAGGGAAAAGATACGCAGTATTTT.

Turning to this clonotype: A junction end diverges from the germline sequence, so it may reflect a read error. Here the CDR3 DNA reads TGTGCCGGCAGCTTGTTTAAAGGGGAAGATACGCAGTATTTT. This encodes CAGSLFKGEDTQYF. The rearrangement uses TRBV7-9 and TRBJ2-3; a weak D match, TRBD1 (5 bases). CDR1 is SEHNR, CDR2 FQNEAQ, per germline (reference sequence). The CDR3 has 14 amino acids.

This clonotype was picked up a small number of times. The chain is built from TRBV28 and TRBJ2-5, with TRBD1 as a possible D gene (5 bases). Trimming cost V 6 bases and J 1 base, with 15 bases left between them. The CDR3 consists of 15 residues. Germline CDR1 reads MDHEN; CDR2 reads SYDVKM. The CDR3 DNA reads TGTGCCAGCAGCGGACATGCCCGAATCCAAGAGACCCAGTACTTC. Amino acids: CASSGHARIQETQYF.

This clonotype was counted many times. The gene calls are TRBV3-1 and TRBJ2-2, with a possible D match to TRBD2 (7 bases). This CDR3 is 14 amino acids long. CDR1 and CDR2 (germline): LGHDT, YNNKEL (reference sequence). Trimming shortened V by 3 bases and J by 4 bases, and 9 bases separated the two germline ends. This CDR3 reads CASSQGGGTGELFF. CDR3 coding DNA: TGTGCCAGCAGCCAGGGAGGGGGCACCGGGGAGCTGTTTTTT. Combining the CDR3 with reference TRBV3-1 and TRBJ2-2 gives the whole variable domain DTAVSQTPKYLVTQMGNDKSIKCEQNLGHDTMYWYKQDSKKFLKIMFSYNNKELIINETVPNRFSPKSPDKAHLNLHINSLELGDSAVYFCASSQGGGTGELFFGEGSRLTVL.

CDR3 amino acids: CASSLVRSHEQYF. CDR3 DNA sequence: TGTGCCAGCAGCCTTGTGCGGTCCCACGAGCAGTACTTC. V usage is TRBV7-9 and J usage is TRBJ2-7, with D hard to call. V shed 5 bases and J shed 5 bases, with 13 bases lying between them. From germline, CDR1 is SEHNR and CDR2 FQNEAQ (reference sequence). This CDR3 spans 13 amino acids.

This clonotype was observed once. A read error may explain this, as a much larger clone is one base away. In DNA, the CDR3 is TGTGCCAGCAGCAACACGGGGCCCCTCTACGAGCAGTACTTC. Translating it yields CASSNTGPLYEQYF. The chain links TRBV28 to TRBJ2-7; D possibly matches TRBD1 or TRBD2 (5 bases each). V lost 6 bases and J lost 3, with 15 bases in between. This CDR3 spans 14 amino acids. The germline V gene has CDR1 MDHEN and CDR2 SYDVKM. Filled out from reference TRBV28 and TRBJ2-7, the complete variable domain reads DVKVTQSSRYLVKRTGEKVFLECVQDMDHENMFWYRQDPGLGLRLIYFSYDVKMKEKGDIPEGYSVSREKKERFSLILESASTNQTSMYLCASSNTGPLYEQYFGPGTRLTVT.